Here is one T cell receptor (beta chain) with its context. The source of the sample is a study of control samples from healthy donors and cancer patients. Sequencing was performed with immunoSEQ multiplex PCR; in TCRdb, only in-frame clones are kept and a portion is missing. The table records around 140,000 clones, over 85% of them present only once. In germline, CDR1 is MNHEY, CDR2 SVGAGI. V was pared by 1 base and J by 5 bases, with 4 bases of the junction left unmatched. There are 14 residues in the CDR3. The rearrangement links TRBV6-5 to TRBJ2-5, with 7 bases identical to TRBD1. This receptor was identified in a man aged 50 or older with head and neck cancer. The material sequenced was PBMCs. The CDR3 is CASSYFTGVETQYF. CDR3 nucleotide sequence: TGTGCCAGCAGTTACTTCACAGGGGTCGAGACCCAGTACTTC.